A selection of T cell receptor beta chains follows, all from one sample in a study of T cells after yellow fever vaccination. Using its own MiXCR run on the 5' RACE reads, TCRdb lists one record per CDR3 protein. Of about 340,000 distinct CDR3 sequences listed, roughly 4% were seen once; the top ten hold approximately 24%. The material was PBMCs, obtained 5 days after the yellow fever booster vaccination. The source is a man aged 18 to 30 who received the YFV17D yellow fever vaccine. The conserved cysteine and the conserved F or W are not part of the CDR3 here. Rows may omit the clone size; those that give it use once, few, many or a size class.

clone_size: few
v_call: TRBV18
cdr3_aa: ASSLRDKAQY

clone_size: NA
v_call: TRBV5-4
cdr3_aa: ASSRGPLEQY

clone_size: many
v_call: TRBV7-2
cdr3_aa: ASSPRQGAGETQY

clone_size: few
v_call: TRBV6-1
cdr3_aa: ASSERAAGELF

clone_size: few
v_call: TRBV15
cdr3_aa: ATSFRLAGGETQY

clone_size: NA
v_call: TRBV5-1
cdr3_aa: ASSLDSDSAF

clone_size: many
v_call: TRBV10-1
cdr3_aa: ASSDGQGTDTQY

clone_size: many
v_call: TRBV28
cdr3_aa: ASSFRGAGNTIY

clone_size: NA
v_call: TRBV6-5
cdr3_aa: ASTRTGGGGNTIY

clone_size: NA
v_call: TRBV6-5
cdr3_aa: ASSYGAGRGYANYGYT

clone_size: NA
v_call: TRBV5-1
cdr3_aa: ASSPSPSNTGELF

clone_size: few
v_call: TRBV20-1
cdr3_aa: SATPTSGGANEQF

clone_size: few
v_call: TRBV6-5
cdr3_aa: ASSPGHIMNSPLH

clone_size: many
v_call: TRBV20-1
cdr3_aa: SAEAGDTQY

clone_size: few
v_call: TRBV16
cdr3_aa: ASSQSAGRRTDTQY

clone_size: NA
v_call: TRBV5-4
cdr3_aa: ASSDTGWGNEQF

clone_size: many
v_call: TRBV7-2
cdr3_aa: ASSSGLAGGQNTGELF

clone_size: few
v_call: TRBV29-1
cdr3_aa: SVDLPRGEQF

clone_size: NA
v_call: TRBV6-5
cdr3_aa: ASSYEDDGSPLH

clone_size: NA
v_call: TRBV11-3
cdr3_aa: ASSYQNTEAF

clone_size: few
v_call: TRBV7-9
cdr3_aa: ASSELAGAYTDTQY

clone_size: few
v_call: TRBV6-1
cdr3_aa: ASRQGPYQPQH

clone_size: NA
v_call: TRBV4-2
cdr3_aa: ASSQVAADLSGNTIY

clone_size: few
v_call: TRBV24-1
cdr3_aa: ATSDGGVRYNEQF